The 23 T cell receptor beta chains listed next were all sequenced from one sample in a study of cytomegalovirus exposure and HLA in healthy donors. PCR employed 60 Vbeta and 13 Jbeta primers. Profiling relied on immunoSEQ multiplex PCR, and the TCRdb table lists in-frame clones only, not all of them. The sample consists of some 150,000 clones, just under 85% of them appearing once. The sequencing input was PBMCs. All receptors derive from a man aged 25 to 40 in good health and CMV-seropositive.

The V call is TRBV5-1, the J call TRBJ1-1, with D tentatively TRBD1 (5 bases). The CDR3 is 15 residues long. V was shortened by 0 bases and J by 5 bases, with 14 bases between the two germline ends. CDR1 and CDR2 from the germline V gene are SGHRS and YFSETQ. This chain's CDR3 is CASSLEGGGRTEAFF. CDR3 nucleotide sequence: TGCGCCAGCAGCTTGGAGGGCGGGGGTAGAACTGAAGCTTTCTTT.

V is TRBV30 and J is TRBJ1-6, with 8 bases aligning to TRBD1. V dropped 2 bases and J dropped 5; count of bases not matched to a gene: 5. This CDR3 has 15 residues. Germline V lookup: CDR1 GTSNPN, CDR2 SVGIG (reference sequence). The CDR3 region is CAWSTKQGDNSPLHF. The CDR3 DNA reads TGTGCCTGGAGTACGAAACAGGGGGATAATTCACCCCTCCACTTT.

The chain combines TRBV12-5 with TRBJ2-1, with 13 bases that match TRBD2. The CDR3 totals 16 residues. V lost 6 bases to trimming and J lost 10 bases; unmatched junction nucleotides: 12. The germline gives CDR1 LGHNT, CDR2 FRNRAP. This CDR3 is CASGSLGLAGDREQFF. The CDR3 bases are TGTGCTAGTGGCAGCCTCGGACTAGCGGGAGACAGGGAGCAGTTCTTC. The full variable domain, its missing parts supplied by reference TRBV12-5 and TRBJ2-1, is DARVTQTPRHKVTEMGQEVTMRCQPILGHNTVFWYRQTMMQGLELLAYFRNRAPLDDSGMPKDRFSAEMPDATLATLKIQPSEPRDSAVYFCASGSLGLAGDREQFFGPGTRLTVL.

J is TRBJ2-7 and V is TRBV27; TRBD1 agrees at 10 bases. Looked up from germline, CDR1 is MNHEY and CDR2 is SMNVEV (reference sequence). The ends lost 6 bases at V and 6 bases at J; junction bases unmatched: 11. CDR3 length: 15 residues. CDR3 sequence: CASSPTPGQGREQYF. The CDR3 DNA reads as TGTGCCAGCAGCCCCACCCCGGGACAGGGGCGCGAGCAGTACTTC.

V gene TRBV19 combines with J gene TRBJ2-7; perhaps TRBD2 as D (5 bases). This CDR3 is built from 14 residues. With 4 bases removed from V and 0 bases from J, the gap between germline ends came to 10 bases. The germline V gene encodes CDR1 LNHDA and CDR2 SQIVND (reference sequence). CDR3 in DNA: TGTGCCAGTAGTACCGGGGAATTCTCCTACGAGCAGTACTTC. This codes for CASSTGEFSYEQYF.

The chain links TRBV28 to TRBJ2-6; a weak D match, TRBD1 (5 bases). Germline lookup yields CDR1 MDHEN and CDR2 SYDVKM. The CDR3 is 15 amino acids. Deletions cut 5 bases from V and 5 bases from J, with 13 bases between. The chain's CDR3 is CASSPHSDRANVLTF. The CDR3 nucleotides are TGTGCCAGCAGTCCGCACTCGGACAGGGCCAACGTCCTGACTTTC.

This chain links TRBV7-6 with TRBJ2-3, with TRBD2 matching over 14 bases. Trimming at V came to 4 bases and at J to 5 bases, leaving 8 bases not matched to a gene. Germline lookup yields CDR1 SGHVS and CDR2 FNYEAQ. This CDR3 region has 17 residues. In nucleotides, the CDR3 is TGTGCCAGCAGCTCAGGACTAGCGGGGGGCCGAGGAGATACGCAGTATTTT. Protein product: CASSSGLAGGRGDTQYF.

The chain uses TRBV18 and TRBJ1-2, with a tentative D call TRBD1 (6 bases). The CDR3 has 15 residues. CDR1 and CDR2 from the germline V gene are KGHSH and LQKENI. V was cut by 6 bases and J by 4 bases, with 18 bases left in between. The CDR3 DNA reads as TGTGCCAGCTCTCCGGCAGGGGCGGATATCTATGGCTACACCTTC. This gives the protein CASSPAGADIYGYTF.

This clone was picked up a small number of times. The chain is built from TRBV6-6 and TRBJ1-1; 8 nucleotides align to TRBD1. The germline CDR1 and CDR2 sequences are MNHNY and SVGAGI (reference sequence). The CDR3 length is 14 residues. Trimming took 6 bases from V and 6 from J; bases not matched to a gene: 9. CDR3 in DNA: TGTGCCAGCAGATCTAGACAGGGGAGCTCTGAAGCTTTCTTT. As protein: CASRSRQGSSEAFF.

The rearrangement uses TRBV2 and TRBJ2-2; 7 bases agree with TRBD2. The ends lost 3 bases at V and 1 base at J; junction bases unmatched: 2. CDR3 length: 15 amino acids. CDR1 SNHLY and CDR2 FYNNEI come from the germline V gene. CDR3 in amino acids: CASSDPGGNTGELFF. DNA for the CDR3: TGTGCCAGCAGTGATCCGGGGGGGAACACCGGGGAGCTGTTTTTT.

V is TRBV28 and J is TRBJ2-2; 7 bases fit TRBD1. The CDR3 is made up of 17 amino acids. Per the germline V gene, CDR1 is MDHEN and CDR2 is SYDVKM. The trim removed 9 bases at V and 2 bases at J, leaving 15 bases unmatched. The CDR3 bases are TGTGCCAGTACGTCCGTGCCGGGACAGCTTAACACCGGGGAGCTGTTTTTT. The encoded protein is CASTSVPGQLNTGELFF.

To note about this clone: One junction end disagrees with the germline gene, perhaps due to a read error. Distinct nucleotide sequences in the sample also encode this CDR3. This rearrangement joins TRBV7-7 to TRBJ2-3, with TRBD2 matching 7 bases. The germline V gene has CDR1 SSHAT and CDR2 FNYEAQ (reference sequence). The CDR3 runs 15 residues. As DNA, the CDR3 is TGCGCCAGCAGCTATGGACTAGAGGACACTGATACGCAGTATTTT. Translated, it gives CASSYGLEDTDTQYF.

This sequence joins TRBV5-1 and TRBJ2-5; 7 positions match TRBD1. Trimming took 4 bases from V and 5 from J; bases not matched to a gene: 8. Germline lookup yields CDR1 SGHRS and CDR2 YFSETQ. The CDR3 has 14 residues. The CDR3 DNA reads as TGCGCCAGCAGCCCCGGACAGGCCACGGAGACCCAGTACTTC. Its translation is CASSPGQATETQYF.

This chain connects TRBV4-1 to TRBJ2-3, with 12 positions matching TRBD2. CDR1 and CDR2 (germline): MGHRA, YSYEKL. There are 19 residues in the CDR3. Germline trimming cut 2 bases from V and 1 base from J; bases unmatched to any gene: 10. Here the CDR3 DNA reads TGCGCCAGCAGCCAAATTCTAGCGGGGGGGCTTGAGGGCACAGATACGCAGTATTTT. Translating it yields CASSQILAGGLEGTDTQYF.

The chain employs TRBV28 and TRBJ1-1; D possibly corresponds to TRBD1 (5 bases). V dropped 4 bases and J dropped 0 bases, with 9 bases sitting between them. The V gene's germline CDR1 is MDHEN and CDR2 SYDVKM. The CDR3 covers 14 residues. The CDR3 loop reads CASSSRAMNTEAFF. The CDR3 DNA reads TGTGCCAGCAGTTCCAGGGCCATGAACACTGAAGCTTTCTTT.

The CDR3 sequence: CASSRTSGEETQYF. CDR3 sequence (DNA): TGTGCCAGTAGCAGGACTAGCGGGGAAGAGACCCAGTACTTC. The chain employs TRBV19 and TRBJ2-5; TRBD2 matches 12 bases. CDR3 size: 14 residues. Germline-derived CDR1 and CDR2 are LNHDA and SQIVND (reference sequence). V shed 6 bases and J 3 bases; nucleotides not matched to a gene: 2.

The rearrangement uses TRBV15 and TRBJ1-6, with a weak D call TRBD1 (5 bases). Germline V gene sequence: CDR1 LNHNV, CDR2 YYDKDF (reference sequence). The V end lost 1 base, the J end lost 6 bases, and 10 bases lay between the germline ends. The CDR3 contains 15 residues. Here the CDR3 DNA reads TGTGCCACCAGCAGAGGCGGGACGGTTAATTCACCCCTCCACTTT. Translation gives CATSRGGTVNSPLHF.

With regard to this clone: A read error may produce the germline difference seen at one junction end. V and J are TRBV11-3 and TRBJ2-1; 8 bases align to TRBD2. Germline values: CDR1 SGHNT, CDR2 YENEEA. This CDR3 spans 20 amino acids. The CDR3 DNA reads TGTGCCAGCAGCATAGAAACGCTCATCGGGAGGGTTTACTCCTACAATGAGCAGTTCTTC. Amino acids: CASSIETLIGRVYSYNEQFF.

This chain connects TRBV4-1 to TRBJ1-4, with 7 bases identical to TRBD1. This CDR3 has 14 amino acids. The V gene's germline CDR1 is MGHRA and CDR2 YSYEKL. V was clipped by 5 bases and J by 7 bases; unmatched bases: 7. CDR3 loop: CASSSDRASEKLFF. The CDR3 DNA reads TGCGCCAGCAGCTCTGACAGGGCCAGTGAAAAACTGTTTTTT.

V and J are TRBV5-1 and TRBJ1-2; D not resolved. Germline CDR1 reads SGHRS; CDR2 reads YFSETQ. This CDR3 spans 12 amino acids. Trimming took 5 bases from V and 8 from J, leaving 13 bases between them. The CDR3 DNA sequence: TGCGCCAGCAGAACTGACCAGCGGGGCTACACCTTC. Amino acids: CASRTDQRGYTF.

The chain joins TRBV11-2 to TRBJ2-1; 9 bases map to TRBD2. The CDR3 has 15 residues. The germline V gene encodes CDR1 SGHAT and CDR2 FQNNGV. V shed 1 base and J 7 bases; nucleotides not matched to a gene: 5. The chain's CDR3 is CASSLGGGAQNEQFF. As DNA, the CDR3 is TGTGCCAGCAGCTTAGGCGGGGGGGCCCAAAATGAGCAGTTCTTC.

The chain employs TRBV2 and TRBJ2-1; possible D gene TRBD2, 6 bases. Germline V gives CDR1 SNHLY, CDR2 FYNNEI. Trimming removed 8 bases at V and 0 bases at J, with 14 bases between. CDR3 size: 15 residues. In DNA, the CDR3 is TGTGCCAGCCTACGGGACTTCAGCTCCTACAATGAGCAGTTCTTC. It translates to CASLRDFSSYNEQFF.

This clone was picked up one time. The chain is built from TRBV5-1 and TRBJ2-5; D is possibly TRBD2 (5 bases). The V and J ends lost 3 bases and 1 base respectively, with 19 bases between them. CDR3 size: 17 residues. Germline CDR1 is SGHRS and CDR2 is YFSETQ. In nucleotides, the CDR3 is TGCGCCAGCAGCTCCGACTTAAGCGGAAACCGCCAAGAGACCCAGTACTTC. It is translated as CASSSDLSGNRQETQYF.